Shown below are 25 T cell receptor beta chains from a single sample sequenced in a study of T cell responses to AZD1222 COVID-19 vaccine. Some clones are missing from TCRdb's copy, which holds only in-frame ones; the method was immunoSEQ multiplex PCR. The top ten hold around a tenth of the sample, which has about 120,000 clones, about 90% seen once. This material consisted of peripheral blood, taken on day 0 of AZD1222 vaccination. These receptors were taken from an adult in good health.

V is TRBV3-1 (or the pseudogene TRBV3-2) and J is TRBJ2-7; D not certain. The CDR3 runs to 13 residues. Trimming removed 1 base at V and 2 bases at J, with 6 bases between. Germline assignment: CDR1 LGHDT and CDR2 YNNKEL (reference sequence). CDR3 loop: CASSQVGPYEQYF. The CDR3 nucleotides read TGTGCCAGCAGCCAAGTAGGCCCCTACGAGCAGTACTTC.

This chain uses TRBV3-1 (or the pseudogene TRBV3-2) with TRBJ1-3, with D uncertain. V shed 4 bases and J shed 0 bases, with 10 bases lying between them. CDR1 is LGHDT and CDR2 is YNNKEL in the germline V gene (reference sequence). This CDR3 has 15 amino acids. This chain's CDR3 is CASSPWTDSGNTIYF. CDR3 DNA sequence: TGTGCCAGCAGCCCGTGGACGGACTCTGGAAACACCATATATTTT.

The chain employs TRBV7-2 and TRBJ1-2; D uncertain. The germline V gene has CDR1 SGHTA and CDR2 FQGNSA. Trimming shortened V by 1 base and J by 4 bases, and 4 bases separated the two germline ends. The CDR3 loop spans 12 amino acids. CDR3 in amino acids: CASSLEGYGYTF. The CDR3 nucleotides are TGTGCCAGCAGCTTAGAGGGCTATGGCTACACCTTC.

This clone was observed a single time. The genes are TRBV5-4 and TRBJ2-7; D is perhaps TRBD2 (6 bases). CDR3 length: 16 residues. CDR1 and CDR2 (germline): SGHNT, YYREEE (reference sequence). The V end was cut by 0 bases, the J end by 3 bases, with 16 bases between. The CDR3 nucleotides read TGTGCCAGCAGCTTGGCCCCTGGGAGGTCCAACTACGAGCAGTACTTC. Translating gives CASSLAPGRSNYEQYF.

The chain uses TRBV6-5 and TRBJ2-4, with TRBD1 matching over 7 bases. The CDR3 length is 15 residues. V shed 6 bases and J 1 base; nucleotides not matched to a gene: 6. Germline values: CDR1 MNHEY, CDR2 SVGAGI. The CDR3 spells CASRPEQGAKNIQYF. Here the CDR3 DNA reads TGTGCCAGCAGGCCCGAACAGGGGGCCAAAAACATTCAGTACTTC.

In regard to this clone: In the same sample, other DNA sequences code for this CDR3. This chain uses TRBV27 with TRBJ2-7; D unclear. The CDR3 has 13 residues. V was clipped by 2 bases and J by 4 bases, with 9 bases between them. The germline CDR1 and CDR2 sequences are MNHEY and SMNVEV (reference sequence). The CDR3 is CASSLSLGYEQYF. Here the CDR3 DNA reads TGTGCCAGCAGTTTAAGTCTGGGTTACGAGCAGTACTTC.

This chain joins TRBV27 and TRBJ1-3, with D hard to call. The V gene's germline CDR1 is MNHEY and CDR2 SMNVEV (reference sequence). Trimming left V 6 bases short and J 1 base short, with 10 bases between. The CDR3 length is 14 residues. DNA of the CDR3: TGTGCCAGCAGCCCCGGAGGGTCTGGAAACACCATATATTTT. Translating it yields CASSPGGSGNTIYF.

This clone was counted between two and nine times. This sequence joins TRBV10-1 and TRBJ2-1; 8 bases match TRBD2. CDR1 is WNHNN, CDR2 SYGVQD, per germline (reference sequence). The length of the CDR3 is 14 residues. Trimming took 4 bases from V and 8 from J; bases not matched to a gene: 7. CDR3 nucleotides: TGCGCCAGCAGTGCCGGGGGGGGGCTGGATGAGCAGTTCTTC. Translated, it gives CASSAGGGLDEQFF.

J is TRBJ2-2 and V is TRBV18; D unresolved. CDR1 and CDR2 from the germline V gene are KGHSH and LQKENI. With 6 bases removed from V and 4 bases from J, the gap between germline ends came to 12 bases. This CDR3 has 14 amino acids. CDR3 sequence (DNA): TGTGCCAGCTCGGACGGAATGAGCACCGGGGAGCTGTTTTTT. Translation gives CASSDGMSTGELFF.

This clone occurred once. The chain uses TRBV12-5 and TRBJ2-2; unclear D gene. Germline values: CDR1 LGHNT, CDR2 FRNRAP. The CDR3 consists of 13 residues. V lost 1 base and J 7 bases, leaving 7 bases between the germline ends. CDR3 amino acids: CASGLGGGGELFF. The CDR3 DNA reads as TGTGCTAGTGGTTTGGGGGGTGGCGGGGAGCTGTTTTTT.

The V and J genes are TRBV4-1 and TRBJ1-2; D possibly corresponds to TRBD1 (6 bases). CDR3 length: 16 residues. Trimming left V 2 bases short and J 2 bases short, with 15 bases between. CDR1 and CDR2 from the germline V gene are MGHRA and YSYEKL. CDR3: CASSQLTGKKNYGYTF. CDR3 DNA: TGCGCCAGCAGCCAATTAACAGGGAAAAAGAACTATGGCTACACCTTC.

The CDR3, as DNA: TGTGCCAGCAGCCCAGACCCCGGCGGAGGGCTGGTAGCTTTCTTT. Its translation is CASSPDPGGGLVAFF. The chain joins TRBV7-9 to TRBJ1-1, with D uncertain. There are 15 residues in the CDR3. The V gene lost 5 bases and the J gene lost 10 bases, with 23 bases spanning the gap. Germline V gene sequence: CDR1 SEHNR, CDR2 FQNEAQ (reference sequence). The variable domain in full, completed from reference TRBV7-9 and TRBJ1-1, reads DTGVSQNPRHKITKRGQNVTFRCDPISEHNRLYWYRQTLGQGPEFLTYFQNEAQLEKSRLLSDRFSAERPKGSFSTLEIQRTEQGDSAMYLCASSPDPGGGLVAFFGQGTRLTVV.

The V and J genes are TRBV5-1 and TRBJ1-2; weak D call: TRBD1 (5 bases). Per germline, CDR1 SGHRS and CDR2 YFSETQ. Between the trimmed V and J ends, which lost 4 bases and 6 bases, there was a span of 22 bases. The CDR3 sequence is 16 residues long. CDR3 bases: TGCGCCAGCAGCACCGCCTCGGAAGGGAGGGGCAATGGCTACACCTTC. It is translated as CASSTASEGRGNGYTF.

The CDR3 DNA reads TGTGCCAGCAGCGTAGTGGGGACAGGATCCTACGAGCAGTACTTC. The encoded protein is CASSVVGTGSYEQYF. V gene TRBV9 combines with J gene TRBJ2-7; 8 positions agree with TRBD1. Per germline, CDR1 SGDLS and CDR2 YYNGEE. The CDR3 consists of 15 residues. V was pared by 0 bases and J by 1 base, with 3 bases of the junction left unmatched.

The rearrangement uses TRBV18 and TRBJ2-5, with D perhaps being TRBD1 or TRBD2 (6 bases each). This CDR3 region has 14 residues. The germline V gene has CDR1 KGHSH and CDR2 LQKENI. Trimming stripped 3 bases from V and 1 base from J, with 9 bases between. Written as DNA, the CDR3 is TGTGCCAGCTCACCGGGGGGCACCCAAGAGACCCAGTACTTC. Amino acid sequence: CASSPGGTQETQYF.

This sequence joins TRBV4-2 and TRBJ1-4; D not resolved. CDR3 length: 13 residues. V shed 3 bases and J shed 7 bases, with 9 bases lying between them. The germline CDR1 and CDR2 sequences are LGHNA and YNFKEQ. Here the CDR3 reads CASSQVLSEKLFF. The CDR3 coding sequence is TGTGCCAGCAGCCAGGTCTTGAGTGAAAAACTGTTTTTT.

The CDR3 DNA reads as TGTGCCAGCAGCCAAGAACTAGCAACCGAGCAGTACTTC. This gives the protein CASSQELATEQYF. This chain connects TRBV6-5 to TRBJ2-7; tentative D call: TRBD2 (6 bases). V shed 6 bases and J shed 6 bases, with 15 bases lying between them. The CDR3 runs 13 residues. In germline, CDR1 is MNHEY, CDR2 SVGAGI.

The rearrangement links TRBV5-1 to TRBJ2-5; a possible D gene is TRBD2 (6 bases). The ends were cut back, 5 bases at V and 3 bases at J, with 11 bases in the middle. Germline CDR1 is SGHRS and CDR2 is YFSETQ. The CDR3 has 13 residues. For the CDR3, the DNA is TGCGCCAGCAGTCCTTGGGGGGAAGAGACCCAGTACTTC. Protein: CASSPWGEETQYF.

The chain joins TRBV15 to TRBJ2-3; TRBD1 matches 7 bases. Germline CDR1 LNHNV, CDR2 YYDKDF (reference sequence). This CDR3 spans 14 amino acids. J lost 0 bases, V lost 6 bases, and 3 bases had no gene match. CDR3 residues: CATRSTGSTDTQYF. The CDR3 DNA follows: TGTGCCACCAGGTCGACAGGGAGCACAGATACGCAGTATTTT.

This sequence joins TRBV6-9 and TRBJ2-7; a weak D match, TRBD2 (6 bases). Between the trimmed V and J ends, which lost 2 bases and 2 bases, there was a span of 10 bases. This CDR3 has 14 residues. Germline assignment: CDR1 MNHGY and CDR2 SVAAGI. As DNA, the CDR3 is TGTGCCAGCAGTTATCGGGGGAATCCCTACGAGCAGTACTTC. It specifies CASSYRGNPYEQYF.

This sequence joins TRBV4-1 and TRBJ2-2; 8 bases agree with TRBD2. CDR3 length: 17 amino acids. V was pared by 2 bases and J by 4 bases, with 9 bases of the junction left unmatched. The germline V gene has CDR1 MGHRA and CDR2 YSYEKL. The CDR3 DNA reads as TGCGCCAGCAGCCAAAGTCTGGCGGGGGGATCCACCGGGGAGCTGTTTTTT. The encoded protein is CASSQSLAGGSTGELFF.

The CDR3 DNA reads TGTGCCAGCAGCACCCACAGGGGTGGCTACGAGCAGTACTTC. It yields the protein CASSTHRGGYEQYF. The chain links TRBV9 to TRBJ2-7, with 7 nucleotides matching TRBD1. Germline CDR1 and CDR2: SGDLS and YYNGEE. After removal of 4 bases from V and 3 bases from J, the junction contained 7 bases not matched to a gene. The CDR3 consists of 14 residues. The full variable domain, its missing parts supplied by reference TRBV9 and TRBJ2-7, is DSGVTQTPKHLITATGQRVTLRCSPRSGDLSVYWYQQSLDQGLQFLIQYYNGEERAKGNILERFSAQQFPDLHSELNLSSLELGDSALYFCASSTHRGGYEQYFGPGTRLTVT.

V usage is TRBV27 and J usage is TRBJ2-7, with D unresolved. V dropped 5 bases and J dropped 0 bases, with 11 bases sitting between them. The CDR3 is 14 amino acids. Germline CDR1 and CDR2: MNHEY and SMNVEV (reference sequence). Here the CDR3 reads CASSPGRVSYEQYF. CDR3 in DNA: TGTGCCAGCAGTCCCGGACGGGTCTCCTACGAGCAGTACTTC.

The rearrangement joins TRBV19 to TRBJ2-7; 7 bases fit TRBD2. Looked up from germline, CDR1 is LNHDA and CDR2 is SQIVND (reference sequence). With 5 bases clipped from V and 0 bases from J, the junction kept 7 bases outside the gene matches. The CDR3 covers 15 residues. The CDR3 DNA is TGTGCCAGTAGTCGAGCGGGGATGACCTCCTACGAGCAGTACTTC. Amino acids: CASSRAGMTSYEQYF.

The V and J genes are TRBV7-9 and TRBJ2-7, with 14 bases lining up with TRBD2. Germline V gene lookup returns CDR1 SEHNR and CDR2 FQNEAQ (reference sequence). This CDR3 contains 18 residues. V shed 5 bases and J 1 base; nucleotides not matched to a gene: 10. The CDR3 bases are TGTGCCAGCAGCGCCCTGACTAGCGGGGGGGCCGAATCCTACGAGCAGTACTTC. Protein sequence: CASSALTSGGAESYEQYF.